A selection of T cell receptor beta chains follows, all from one sample in a study of blood T cell repertoires in COVID-19. This table comes from immunoSEQ multiplex PCR, and its TCRdb copy is limited to in-frame clones, with some not included. This repertoire shows some 110,000 clones, 60% to 85% found once; its top ten account for less than 7.5%. The sequencing sample was made of peripheral blood. The origin of the receptors is a man between 65 and 85 years old with acute or convalescent COVID-19. Both conserved end residues are part of each CDR3. Fields, in order: D gene, V gene, J gene, clone size, CDR3 protein, CDR3 DNA. The D gene is left open where the match is weak. Expanded clones are given a class, and other clones once, few, many or no size at all.

TRBD1	TRBV5-6	TRBJ1-4	NA	CASSGTGTGHEKLFF	TGTGCCAGCAGCGGGACCGGGACAGGACATGAAAAACTGTTTTTT
TRBD1	TRBV5-1	TRBJ2-1	NA	CASSLGAGGLYNEQFF	TGCGCCAGCAGCCTGGGCGCAGGGGGCCTTTACAATGAGCAGTTCTTC
NA	TRBV3-1/TRBV3-2	TRBJ2-7	NA	CASSRGGREQYF	TGTGCCAGCAGCAGGGGGGGGAGAGAGCAGTACTTC
TRBD1	TRBV18	TRBJ1-2	NA	CASSPETGNGYTF	TGTGCCAGCTCACCAGAGACAGGGAATGGCTACACCTTC
TRBD1	TRBV19	TRBJ1-4	NA	CASIGTGEEKLFF	TGTGCCAGTATAGGCACAGGGGAAGAAAAACTGTTTTTT
TRBD1	TRBV18	TRBJ1-1	NA	CASSPRETGENTEAFF	TGTGCCAGCTCACCACGGGAGACAGGGGAGAACACTGAAGCTTTCTTT
TRBD2	TRBV7-3	TRBJ2-1	once	CASSQRGLAGGYGINEQFF	TGTGCCAGCAGTCAGCGGGGACTAGCGGGAGGGTATGGGATCAATGAGCAGTTCTTC
NA	TRBV5-4	TRBJ1-4	NA	CASSLEGPSEKLFF	TGTGCCAGCAGCTTGGAGGGGCCCAGCGAAAAACTGTTTTTT
TRBD2	TRBV2	TRBJ2-7	NA	CASSGLAGVNEQYF	TGTGCCAGCAGCGGACTAGCGGGAGTCAACGAGCAGTACTTC
NA	TRBV4-2	TRBJ1-3	NA	CASSQAAMSSGNTIYF	TGTGCCAGCAGCCAAGCCGCGATGAGCTCTGGAAACACCATATATTTT
TRBD1	TRBV6-2/TRBV6-3	TRBJ2-2	NA	CASRPLPTGGFGELFF	TGTGCCAGCAGACCTCTCCCGACAGGGGGCTTCGGGGAGCTGTTTTTT
TRBD2	TRBV13	TRBJ2-1	NA	CASSSGLAGARDEQFF	TGTGCCAGCAGCTCCGGACTAGCGGGGGCTCGGGATGAGCAGTTCTTC
NA	TRBV30	TRBJ2-7	NA	CAWTPLAYYEQYF	TGTGCCTGGACACCCTTAGCCTACTACGAGCAGTACTTC
NA	TRBV10-3	TRBJ1-2	NA	CAISEWDTSNYGYTF	TGTGCCATCAGTGAATGGGACACCAGTAACTATGGCTACACCTTC
NA	TRBV5-1	TRBJ1-6	NA	CASSSQPGDSPLHF	TGCGCCAGCAGCTCCCAACCAGGGGATTCACCCCTCCACTTT
TRBD1	TRBV6-2/TRBV6-3	TRBJ1-2	NA	CASSYSPDSRPGGYGYTF	TGTGCCAGCAGTTACTCGCCGGACAGTCGACCAGGGGGCTATGGCTACACCTTC
NA	TRBV7-9	TRBJ2-7	NA	CASSRNMGQDIEQYF	TGTGCCAGCAGCCGAAATATGGGCCAGGACATTGAGCAGTACTTC
TRBD1	TRBV30	TRBJ1-2	NA	CAWSGSGTGEYGYTF	TGTGCCTGGAGTGGGTCCGGGACAGGGGAATATGGCTACACCTTC
TRBD1	TRBV5-4	TRBJ2-1	NA	CASRGQGNEQFF	TGTGCCAGCAGGGGACAGGGGAATGAGCAGTTCTTC
NA	TRBV5-1	TRBJ2-2	NA	CASSLAGDANTGELFF	TGCGCCAGCAGCTTGGCCGGAGATGCGAACACCGGGGAGCTGTTTTTT
TRBD1	TRBV18	TRBJ1-1	once	CASSLRGIGTGLGTEAFF	TGTGCCAGCTCACTGCGGGGCATTGGGACAGGGCTGGGCACTGAAGCTTTCTTT
TRBD1	TRBV5-8	TRBJ1-2	NA	CASSFETGAWLAGYTF	TGTGCCAGCAGCTTCGAGACAGGGGCTTGGTTGGCTGGCTACACCTTC
TRBD2	TRBV24-1	TRBJ2-3	NA	CATSDAVPGLAARSTDTQYF	TGTGCCACCAGTGATGCAGTTCCGGGACTAGCGGCCCGTAGCACAGATACGCAGTATTTT
TRBD1	TRBV19	TRBJ2-3	NA	CASRGTGEDTQYF	TGTGCCAGTAGGGGGACAGGGGAAGATACGCAGTATTTT
NA	TRBV29-1	TRBJ2-1	NA	CSVGPDNEQFF	TGCAGCGTTGGCCCGGACAATGAGCAGTTCTTC
NA	TRBV18	TRBJ2-7	NA	CASSPADPYEQYF	TGTGCCAGCTCACCAGCAGATCCCTACGAGCAGTACTTC
TRBD1	TRBV28	TRBJ2-7	NA	CASRTTGGSYEQYF	TGTGCCAGCAGGACTACAGGGGGGTCCTACGAGCAGTACTTC
NA	TRBV28	TRBJ1-2	NA	CASRFREGLYGYTF	TGTGCCAGCAGATTCAGGGAGGGGCTCTATGGCTACACCTTC
NA	TRBV19	TRBJ2-7	NA	CASSQSGRAGQQYF	TGTGCCAGTAGTCAGTCCGGTCGGGCGGGTCAGCAGTACTTC